These T cell receptor beta chains were read from a single sample in a study of identical twins. TCRdb used MiXCR to reprocess the 5' RACE reads, holding one entry per CDR3 protein. Of nearly 900,000 distinct CDR3 sequences listed, 9% to 15% are singletons. These data also featured in a second study, about yellow fever vaccine responses in identical twins.

The specimen sequenced was PBMCs. The receptors were gathered from a woman aged 18-35 years in good health. Each CDR3 is given with its conserved first and last residue. The order of the fields is D gene, V gene, J gene, clone size, CDR3 length, CDR3 protein. D genes are given only for firm matches. Not all rows give a size; the values are once, few, many and, for expanded clones, a class.

>TRBD2|TRBV29-1|TRBJ2-3|few|15
CSVPGTSGSPDTQYF
>NA|TRBV20-1|TRBJ2-7|NA|13
CSARDSSSYEQYF
>TRBD2|TRBV10-3|TRBJ2-2|few|15
CAISGLAGGTGELFF
>NA|TRBV12-3/TRBV12-4|TRBJ1-4|many|12
CASRAGVEKLFF
>NA|TRBV12-3/TRBV12-4|TRBJ1-5|few|14
CASRLGQSNQPQHF
>NA|TRBV10-3|TRBJ1-3|few|18
CAISASGLSVSSGNTIYF
>NA|TRBV5-1|TRBJ2-2|NA|18
CASSSPKDRSPNTGELFF
>TRBD2|TRBV10-3|TRBJ2-1|NA|15
CAISGDPGLVNEQFF
>TRBD1|TRBV12-3/TRBV12-4|TRBJ2-5|NA|17
CASSSGRGTGLQETQYF
>NA|TRBV3-1|TRBJ1-1|NA|13
CASSQDYGTEAFF
>NA|TRBV19|TRBJ2-3|NA|14
CASSLWIWTDTQYF
>TRBD2|TRBV6-5|TRBJ2-1|NA|18
CASSYWVLSGSGRNEQFF
>NA|TRBV7-9|TRBJ2-1|NA|16
CASSSNKGPHYNEQFF
>TRBD2|TRBV6-1|TRBJ2-1|NA|16
CASSEEGGGSYNEQFF